These T cell receptor beta chains were read from a single sample in a study of cytomegalovirus exposure and HLA in healthy donors. The assay was immunoSEQ multiplex PCR, and TCRdb's table has in-frame clones only and misses some. The sample contains 100,000 to 150,000 clones, about 70% of which appear only once. Material: PBMCs. The receptors stem from a woman aged 60-75 years in good health and CMV-seropositive. Both conserved end residues are part of each CDR3. A D gene is named only where the DNA matches it firmly. Part of the rows lack a size; the others show once, few, many or a class for expanded clones.

clone_size d_call j_call v_call cdr3_aa cdr3_nt
- TRBD1 TRBJ1-1 TRBV5-4 CASTRTGLDTEAFF TGTGCCAGCACCCGGACAGGTTTGGATACTGAAGCTTTCTTT
- TRBD1 TRBJ1-4 TRBV9 CASSVGGTGVEKLFF TGTGCCAGCAGCGTAGGCGGGACAGGGGTCGAAAAACTGTTTTTT
- - TRBJ2-5 TRBV13 CASSNQGGETQYF TGTGCCAGCAGCAATCAAGGAGGGGAGACCCAGTACTTC
- TRBD1 TRBJ2-2 TRBV6-1 CASRKTGDTGELFF TGTGCCAGCAGAAAGACAGGGGACACCGGGGAGCTGTTTTTT
few TRBD2 TRBJ2-7 TRBV27 CASSPWTSGTSYEQYF TGTGCCAGCAGTCCCTGGACTAGCGGGACCTCCTACGAGCAGTACTTC
- - TRBJ2-7 TRBV27 CASSPRRDRDYEQYF TGTGCCAGCAGCCCGCGGCGGGACAGAGACTACGAGCAGTACTTC
few - TRBJ2-7 TRBV15 CATSRGGSLTYEQYF TGTGCCACCAGCAGGGGAGGATCTTTAACCTACGAGCAGTACTTC
few - TRBJ2-3 TRBV9 CASSAGLDRSTDTQYF TGTGCCAGCAGCGCGGGACTGGATAGAAGCACAGATACGCAGTATTTT
once - TRBJ1-5 TRBV4-1 CASSQVPPGNQPQHF TGCGCCAGCAGCCAAGTCCCCCCGGGGAATCAGCCCCAGCATTTT
- TRBD2 TRBJ2-5 TRBV2 CASSRTGGRETQYF TGTGCCAGCAGCCGAACGGGAGGGAGAGAGACCCAGTACTTC
- - TRBJ2-7 TRBV14 CASSHGLVQYF TGTGCCAGCAGCCATGGACTGGTGCAGTACTTC
- TRBD1 TRBJ1-4 TRBV5-4 CASSQGQGGDEKLFF TGTGCCAGCAGCCAAGGACAGGGCGGGGATGAAAAACTGTTTTTT
- TRBD1 TRBJ1-2 TRBV5-8 CASSLGTGATSGYTF TGTGCCAGCAGCTTGGGGACAGGGGCGACGAGTGGCTACACCTTC
- TRBD1 TRBJ1-4 TRBV27 CASSLVGTGEKLFF TGTGCCAGCAGTTTGGTCGGGACAGGCGAAAAACTGTTTTTT
few - TRBJ1-5 TRBV7-9 CASSPLTGAIFYQPQHF TGTGCCAGCAGTCCTCTGACAGGAGCCATCTTTTATCAGCCCCAGCATTTT
- - TRBJ1-1 TRBV4-1 CASSQTTAMNTEAFF TGCGCCAGCAGCCAAACGACAGCCATGAACACTGAAGCTTTCTTT